The entry that follows covers one TCR beta chain sequence. This sample is part of a study of blood T cell repertoires in COVID-19. Study-wide background: Acute and convalescent COVID-19 samples came from the United States, Italy and Spain. Sample material is recorded as cDNA or gDNA derived from T cells, B-cell-depleted T cells, or PBMCs.

How the authors handled the data: Estimation of nucleated cell counts relied on the amplification of reference gene primers. Produced via immunoSEQ multiplex PCR; TCRdb's table is partial and in-frame only. The V and J calls and clone size were taken over from that table, and D and trimming were inferred from the DNA. The sample records roughly 250,000 clones, about 80% being singletons. After removal of 4 bases from V and 5 bases from J, the junction contained 8 bases not matched to a gene. This CDR3 comprises 15 residues. Germline loops: CDR1 KGHSH, CDR2 LQKENI. This TCR was recovered from a human donor in a cohort sampled during active COVID-19. The V and J genes are TRBV18 and TRBJ2-1; the match to TRBD2 covers 7 bases. Sequencing was done on a sample of peripheral blood. This chain's CDR3 is CASSLPAGVDNEQFF. The CDR3 DNA follows: TGTGCCAGCTCACTGCCGGCGGGAGTAGACAATGAGCAGTTCTTC.